One and the same sample provided the 7 T cell receptor beta chains below, sequenced in a study of graft-versus-host responses after intestinal transplantation. These receptors' targets are unknown. Using immunoSEQ multiplex PCR, the repertoire was profiled, and TCRdb retains in-frame clones only, with some absent. The sample contains about 85,000 clones, less than 90% of which appear only once. Sequences were derived from unstimulated CD8+ T cells sorted from spleen or lymph node cells, sampled before intestinal transplant. Source of these receptors: a human donor who received an intestinal transplant.

This chain joins TRBV6-5 and TRBJ1-2, with D possibly being TRBD1 (6 bases). Trimming took off 7 bases at V and 0 bases at J, with 9 bases between the two ends. CDR1 is MNHEY, CDR2 SVGAGI, per germline. The CDR3 is 13 residues long. CDR3 loop: CASTTGPNYGYTF. The CDR3 region has the DNA TGTGCCAGCACGACAGGTCCTAACTATGGCTACACCTTC.

The chain is built from TRBV13 and TRBJ2-7; D might be TRBD1 (6 bases). The CDR3 runs to 13 residues. The germline CDR1 and CDR2 sequences are PRHDT and FYEKMQ (reference sequence). V was pared by 5 bases and J by 3 bases, with 11 bases between. The CDR3, as DNA: TGTGCCAGCAGCCCAAGGGGGATCTACGAGCAGTACTTC. It is translated as CASSPRGIYEQYF.

The chain employs TRBV6-1 and TRBJ2-7, with D possibly being TRBD2 (7 bases). Germline V gene sequence: CDR1 MNHNS, CDR2 SASEGT. The CDR3 has 14 amino acids. V was trimmed by 7 bases and J by 7 bases, leaving 20 bases between them. The CDR3, as DNA: TGTGCCAGCAATGCGGGGGCTGAAAACGGGGAGCAGTACTTC. It encodes CASNAGAENGEQYF.

The V call is TRBV28, the J call TRBJ2-3; either TRBD1 or TRBD2 may fit D (7 bases each). V lost 7 bases and J lost 4, with 15 bases in between. From germline, CDR1 is MDHEN and CDR2 SYDVKM. This CDR3 comprises 14 residues. The CDR3 region is CASTGGGPSDTQYF. The CDR3 DNA sequence: TGTGCCAGCACAGGGGGAGGGCCGTCAGATACGCAGTATTTT. Full variable domain (missing parts from reference TRBV28 and TRBJ2-3): DVKVTQSSRYLVKRTGEKVFLECVQDMDHENMFWYRQDPGLGLRLIYFSYDVKMKEKGDIPEGYSVSREKKERFSLILESASTNQTSMYLCASTGGGPSDTQYFGPGTRLTVL.

The V and J genes are TRBV5-1 and TRBJ2-1, with a tentative D call TRBD2 (7 bases). This CDR3 spans 16 amino acids. The germline V gene encodes CDR1 SGHRS and CDR2 YFSETQ. V was trimmed by 0 bases and J by 4 bases, leaving 14 bases between them. The CDR3 loop is CASSLGGGGKYNEQFF. The CDR3 DNA follows: TGCGCCAGCAGCTTGGGGGGCGGGGGCAAATACAATGAGCAGTTCTTC.

The sample holds a few counts of this clone. Other DNA variants within this sample encode the same CDR3. The chain has TRBV7-9 and TRBJ2-7; TRBD1 agrees at 7 bases. V dropped 5 bases and J dropped 4; count of bases not matched to a gene: 2. Germline V gene data show CDR1 as SEHNR and CDR2 as FQNEAQ (reference sequence). The CDR3 covers 12 residues. The CDR3 loop is CASSLQGYEQYF. The CDR3 coding sequence is TGTGCCAGCAGCCTACAGGGGTACGAGCAGTACTTC.

This chain connects TRBV5-6 to TRBJ1-5; unclear D gene. The germline V gene encodes CDR1 SGHDT and CDR2 YYEEEE. The V and J ends lost 1 base and 2 bases respectively, with 7 bases between them. The CDR3 covers 14 residues. Here the CDR3 DNA reads TGTGCCAGCAGCTTGTGGGGTGGCAATCAGCCCCAGCATTTT. Protein: CASSLWGGNQPQHF.